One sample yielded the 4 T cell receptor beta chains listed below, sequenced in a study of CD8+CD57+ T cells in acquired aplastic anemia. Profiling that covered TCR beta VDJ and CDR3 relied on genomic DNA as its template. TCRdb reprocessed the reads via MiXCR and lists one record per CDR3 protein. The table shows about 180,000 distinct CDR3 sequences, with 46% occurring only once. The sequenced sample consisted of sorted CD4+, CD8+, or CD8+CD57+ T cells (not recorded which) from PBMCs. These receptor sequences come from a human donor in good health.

CDR3 residues: CASGGPGGLDSPLHF. Here the CDR3 DNA reads TGTGCCAGCGGCGGTCCAGGGGGATTGGATTCACCCCTCCACTTT. The chain links TRBV9 to TRBJ1-6; 7 bases agree with TRBD1. The CDR3 runs to 15 residues. Germline trimming cut 7 bases from V and 8 bases from J; bases unmatched to any gene: 12. Germline V gene lookup returns CDR1 SGDLS and CDR2 YYNGEE.

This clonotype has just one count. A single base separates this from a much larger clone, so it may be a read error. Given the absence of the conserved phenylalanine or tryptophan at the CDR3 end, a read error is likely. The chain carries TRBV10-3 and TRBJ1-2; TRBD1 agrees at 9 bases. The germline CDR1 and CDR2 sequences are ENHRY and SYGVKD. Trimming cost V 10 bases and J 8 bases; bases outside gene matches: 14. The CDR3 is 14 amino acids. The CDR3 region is CASRVLQGAGGYTL. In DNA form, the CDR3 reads TGTGCCAGCAGGGTTCTACAGGGGGCGGGAGGCTACACCCTC.

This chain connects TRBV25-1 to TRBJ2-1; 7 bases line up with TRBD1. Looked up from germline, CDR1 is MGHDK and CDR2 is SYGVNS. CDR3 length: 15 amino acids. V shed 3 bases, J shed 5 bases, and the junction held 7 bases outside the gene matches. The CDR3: CASSDPGTVDNEQFF. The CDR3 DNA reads TGTGCCAGCAGTGACCCCGGGACAGTAGACAATGAGCAGTTCTTC.

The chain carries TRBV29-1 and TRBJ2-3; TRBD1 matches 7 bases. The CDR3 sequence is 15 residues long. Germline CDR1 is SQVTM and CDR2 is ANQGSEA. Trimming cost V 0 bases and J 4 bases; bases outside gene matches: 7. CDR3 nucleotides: TGCAGCGTTGAAGATCTTAACAGGGGACCAGATACGCAGTATTTT. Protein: CSVEDLNRGPDTQYF.